These T cell receptor beta chains were read from a single sample in a study of blood T cell repertoires in COVID-19. The method was immunoSEQ multiplex PCR; TCRdb's version includes in-frame clones alone and lacks a portion of them. The profile covers roughly 300,000 clones, with roughly 90% appearing a single time and about 2% taken by the ten largest. The sequencing input was PBMCs or T cells enriched from blood (not recorded which). The receptors stem from a woman between 35 and 50 years old with acute COVID-19. The CDR3 runs from the conserved cysteine through the conserved F or W. A D gene is named only where the DNA matches it firmly. Part of the rows lack a size; the others show once, few, many or a class for expanded clones.

j_call | v_call | d_call | clone_size | cdr3_length | cdr3_nt | cdr3_aa
TRBJ1-3 | TRBV28 | - | - | 16 | TGTGCCAGCAGTTTATTGGGACTGAGCTCTGGAAACACCATATATTTT | CASSLLGLSSGNTIYF
TRBJ2-5 | TRBV20-1 | - | - | 12 | TGCAGTGCTAGTGAAGGGGCCCGGACCCAGTACTTC | CSASEGARTQYF
TRBJ1-3 | TRBV6-2/TRBV6-3 | - | - | 15 | TGTGCCAGCAGTTACACGGGGTCGGCAGGAAACACCATATATTTT | CASSYTGSAGNTIYF
TRBJ1-6 | TRBV30 | - | few | 14 | TGTGCCTGGAGCGCCGACAGGTCCGGTTCACCCCTCCACTTT | CAWSADRSGSPLHF
TRBJ2-1 | TRBV5-1 | - | - | 15 | TGCGCCAGCAGCTTGGGCTGGGACTCCAACAATGAGCAGTTCTTC | CASSLGWDSNNEQFF
TRBJ1-6 | TRBV7-2 | - | - | 17 | TGTGCCAGCAGTTTAAGATCAGGGGACTCCTATAATTCACCCCTCCACTTT | CASSLRSGDSYNSPLHF
TRBJ2-1 | TRBV5-4 | TRBD2 | - | 16 | TGTGCCAGCAGCTTGGTAGGGAGCGGGGCCTACAATGAGCAGTTCTTC | CASSLVGSGAYNEQFF
TRBJ1-1 | TRBV27 | - | - | 16 | TGTGCCAGCAGTTTAGGTTCCACGCTAATGAACACTGAAGCTTTCTTT | CASSLGSTLMNTEAFF
TRBJ1-1 | TRBV18 | - | - | 16 | TGTGCCAGCTCACCACTGGTCGGACAGCCGAACACTGAAGCTTTCTTT | CASSPLVGQPNTEAFF
TRBJ2-2 | TRBV4-2 | TRBD2 | - | 18 | TGTGCCAGCAGCCAAGGAAGTAGCGGGAGGTACGACACCGGGGAGCTGTTTTTT | CASSQGSSGRYDTGELFF
TRBJ2-7 | TRBV2 | TRBD1 | few | 15 | TGTGCCAGCAGTGAGGTCAGGGGGCGGGGCTACGAGCAGTACTTC | CASSEVRGRGYEQYF
TRBJ1-5 | TRBV3-1/TRBV3-2 | - | once | 13 | TGTGCCAGCAGCCAAGACAGGGGCCAGCCCCAGCATTTT | CASSQDRGQPQHF
TRBJ2-1 | TRBV5-1 | TRBD2 | - | 16 | TGCGCCAGCAAGACGAAAGGGGCTAGCGGGAGCAATGAGCAGTTCTTC | CASKTKGASGSNEQFF
TRBJ1-2 | TRBV6-5 | TRBD1 | - | 13 | TGTGCCAGCAGGGACAGGGGGAGCTATGGCTACACCTTC | CASRDRGSYGYTF
TRBJ1-1 | TRBV30 | - | - | 14 | TGTGCCTGGACGAAAATCAGGGAGGGGACTGAAGCTTTCTTT | CAWTKIREGTEAFF
TRBJ2-1 | TRBV5-1 | TRBD1 | - | 14 | TGCGCCAGCCACAGGGACAGTTCCTACAATGAGCAGTTCTTC | CASHRDSSYNEQFF
TRBJ1-1 | TRBV10-3 | - | once | 11 | TGTGCCATCAGTTCCGCCAGTGAAGCTTTCTTT | CAISSASEAFF
TRBJ1-4 | TRBV6-5 | - | once | 12 | TGTGCCAGCAGTCGCACGGGGGAAAAACTGTTTTTT | CASSRTGEKLFF
TRBJ2-1 | TRBV29-1 | TRBD2 | - | 16 | TGCAGCGTTGATCAACTAGCGGGGGGGTCTAACAATGAGCAGTTCTTC | CSVDQLAGGSNNEQFF
TRBJ2-3 | TRBV27 | - | - | 14 | TGTGCCAGCAGTCGATCTGGCCGAACAGATACGCAGTATTTT | CASSRSGRTDTQYF
TRBJ1-5 | TRBV4-2 | TRBD1 | once | 19 | TGTGCCAGCAGCCCCGAGACAGGGAATAGTCGGGTTCGCAATCAGCCCCAGCATTTT | CASSPETGNSRVRNQPQHF
TRBJ2-7 | TRBV24-1 | TRBD2 | - | 14 | TGTGCCACCAGTGACCCCGGGACTAGCGGCAAGCAGTACTTC | CATSDPGTSGKQYF
TRBJ1-6 | TRBV5-5 | - | - | 15 | TGTGCCAGCAGCCAGAACGGGGGGACCAATTCACCCCTCCACTTT | CASSQNGGTNSPLHF
TRBJ2-7 | TRBV7-8 | TRBD2 | once | 15 | TGTGCCAGCAGCTTCGGACTAGCGGCCGCCTACGAGCAGTACTTC | CASSFGLAAAYEQYF
TRBJ2-1 | TRBV2 | - | - | 13 | TGTGCCAGCAGTCCCGGGGGATACAATGAGCAGTTCTTC | CASSPGGYNEQFF
TRBJ1-4 | TRBV7-2 | - | - | 14 | TGTGCCAGCAGCTTGTCTGGGGGAGGAGAAAAACTGTTTTTT | CASSLSGGGEKLFF
TRBJ2-1 | TRBV7-3 | - | - | 14 | TGTGCCAGCAGCTTAACTAGCTCCTACAATGAGCAGTTCTTC | CASSLTSSYNEQFF
TRBJ2-5 | TRBV27 | - | - | 16 | TGTGCCAGCAGCGCCTTCGGCGGGGGCGGGGTTGAGACCCAGTACTTC | CASSAFGGGGVETQYF
TRBJ1-4 | TRBV30 | - | - | 15 | TGTGCCTGGAGTGTACGGTACGGGGTAGGCGAAAAACTGTTTTTT | CAWSVRYGVGEKLFF
TRBJ1-1 | TRBV11-2 | - | - | 14 | TGTGCCAGCAGCTTAACGGGGATTAACACTGAAGCTTTCTTT | CASSLTGINTEAFF
TRBJ2-3 | TRBV7-2 | - | - | 15 | TGTGCCAGCAGTCCGGAGGGCAGGTTCACAGATACGCAGTATTTT | CASSPEGRFTDTQYF
TRBJ2-3 | TRBV7-3 | - | once | 13 | TGTGCCAGCAGCTTATACATCACAGATACGCAGTATTTT | CASSLYITDTQYF
TRBJ1-6 | TRBV4-1 | - | - | 15 | TGCGCCAGCAGCTCACGGCCGGGAGGTAATTCACCCCTCCACTTT | CASSSRPGGNSPLHF
TRBJ1-1 | TRBV7-9 | TRBD1 | - | 12 | TGTGCCAGCAGAGACAGGGCCACTGAAGCTTTCTTT | CASRDRATEAFF
TRBJ2-5 | TRBV2 | - | - | 13 | TGTGCCAGCAGTGAGGGCAGCAGAGAGACCCAGTACTTC | CASSEGSRETQYF
TRBJ1-5 | TRBV30 | TRBD1 | - | 13 | TGTGCCTGGTCAGGGGGGATGGATCAGCCCCAGCATTTT | CAWSGGMDQPQHF
TRBJ2-5 | TRBV12-3/TRBV12-4 | - | once | 12 | TGTGCCAGCAGTTTATCTAGGGAGACCCAGTACTTC | CASSLSRETQYF
TRBJ2-3 | TRBV2 | TRBD1 | - | 15 | TGTGCCAGCAGCGGGACAGACCTACGCACAGATACGCAGTATTTT | CASSGTDLRTDTQYF
TRBJ1-1 | TRBV19 | TRBD1 | - | 15 | TGTGCCAGTAGTACCTGGGACAGGATGAACACTGAAGCTTTCTTT | CASSTWDRMNTEAFF
TRBJ2-7 | TRBV28 | - | - | 14 | TGTGCCAGCAGTCCGGTCACTGTACCCTACGAGCAGTACTTC | CASSPVTVPYEQYF
TRBJ1-1 | TRBV7-2 | TRBD1 | - | 13 | TGTGCCAGCAGCGACTACAGGGGCACTGAAGCTTTCTTT | CASSDYRGTEAFF
TRBJ1-3 | TRBV4-3 | - | - | 21 | TGCGCCAGCAGCCAAGATCTAGTGACAGTGGGTCAGTTGAGCTCTGGAAACACCATATATTTT | CASSQDLVTVGQLSSGNTIYF
TRBJ2-3 | TRBV11-2 | TRBD2 | - | 15 | TGTGCCAGCAGCCCCCAGCGGGGGAGCACAGATACGCAGTATTTT | CASSPQRGSTDTQYF